A selection of T cell receptor beta chains follows, all from one sample in a study of T cell responses to AZD1222 COVID-19 vaccine. Repertoires were generated with immunoSEQ multiplex PCR, while TCRdb's copy carries only in-frame clones and drops some. The data contain more than 100,000 clones, roughly 88% of them singletons. This specimen consisted of peripheral blood, obtained on day 0 of AZD1222 vaccination. The receptors derive from an adult in good health. Each CDR3 is given with its conserved first and last residue. Fields, in order: V gene, CDR3 length, D gene, J gene, clone size, CDR3 DNA, CDR3 protein. The D gene is left open where the match is weak. Clone size appears in some rows only: once, few, many, or a class for an expanded clone.

v_call: TRBV5-1
cdr3_length: 14
d_call: -
j_call: TRBJ1-2
clone_size: -
cdr3_nt: TGCGCCAGCAGATCAGGGTTATCTGACTATGGCTACACCTTC
cdr3_aa: CASRSGLSDYGYTF

v_call: TRBV28
cdr3_length: 17
d_call: TRBD2
j_call: TRBJ2-7
clone_size: -
cdr3_nt: TGTGCCAGCAGTTTAACTCCAAGCGGGACGGTCTCCTACGAGCAGTACTTC
cdr3_aa: CASSLTPSGTVSYEQYF

v_call: TRBV11-3
cdr3_length: 17
d_call: TRBD2
j_call: TRBJ2-1
clone_size: -
cdr3_nt: TGTGCCAGCAGCGGGGGACTAGCGGGGGGAACCTACAATGAGCAGTTCTTC
cdr3_aa: CASSGGLAGGTYNEQFF

v_call: TRBV4-1
cdr3_length: 18
d_call: -
j_call: TRBJ1-1
clone_size: once
cdr3_nt: TGCGCCAGCAGCCAAGTTTTCCCTGGCTACAGGGCTTCCACTGAAGCTTTCTTT
cdr3_aa: CASSQVFPGYRASTEAFF

v_call: TRBV18
cdr3_length: 14
d_call: -
j_call: TRBJ1-2
clone_size: -
cdr3_nt: TGTGCCAGCTCACCTGAAGTCGGTTCCTATGGCTACACCTTC
cdr3_aa: CASSPEVGSYGYTF

v_call: TRBV11-3
cdr3_length: 13
d_call: -
j_call: TRBJ2-1
clone_size: once
cdr3_nt: TGTGCCAGCAGCTTAGACGGCTACAATGAGCAGTTCTTC
cdr3_aa: CASSLDGYNEQFF

v_call: TRBV10-3
cdr3_length: 17
d_call: -
j_call: TRBJ2-6
clone_size: -
cdr3_nt: TGTGCCATCAGTGAAGCCCGAGCCGGCTCTGGGGCCAACGTCCTGACTTTC
cdr3_aa: CAISEARAGSGANVLTF

v_call: TRBV6-5
cdr3_length: 15
d_call: -
j_call: TRBJ1-1
clone_size: once
cdr3_nt: TGTGCCAGCGCCAGAGGGGGGCGATGGGACACTGAAGCTTTCTTT
cdr3_aa: CASARGGRWDTEAFF

v_call: TRBV28
cdr3_length: 14
d_call: -
j_call: TRBJ1-1
clone_size: -
cdr3_nt: TGTGCCAGCAGTTTTGGACAGTTGAACACTGAAGCTTTCTTT
cdr3_aa: CASSFGQLNTEAFF

v_call: TRBV27
cdr3_length: 13
d_call: -
j_call: TRBJ1-1
clone_size: -
cdr3_nt: TGTGCCAGCAGTTTTTCTGTGAACACTGAAGCTTTCTTT
cdr3_aa: CASSFSVNTEAFF

v_call: TRBV25-1
cdr3_length: 14
d_call: -
j_call: TRBJ2-1
clone_size: -
cdr3_nt: TGTGCCAGCAGTGTGTGGACCTCCAATAATGAGCAGTTCTTC
cdr3_aa: CASSVWTSNNEQFF

v_call: TRBV7-9
cdr3_length: 14
d_call: -
j_call: TRBJ2-1
clone_size: -
cdr3_nt: TGTGCCAGCAGCTTAGTCCTGGATGCGAATGAGCAGTTCTTC
cdr3_aa: CASSLVLDANEQFF

v_call: TRBV4-3
cdr3_length: 15
d_call: -
j_call: TRBJ1-1
clone_size: -
cdr3_nt: TGCGCCAGCAGCCAAGGAAGCGCGATGAACACTGAAGCTTTCTTT
cdr3_aa: CASSQGSAMNTEAFF

v_call: TRBV7-9
cdr3_length: 15
d_call: -
j_call: TRBJ1-6
clone_size: -
cdr3_nt: TGTGCCAGCAGCTGGACAGCCGACCTGAATTCACCCCTCCACTTT
cdr3_aa: CASSWTADLNSPLHF

v_call: TRBV7-9
cdr3_length: 17
d_call: -
j_call: TRBJ1-3
clone_size: -
cdr3_nt: TGTGCCAGCAGCATTATTCGGGACAAGAGCTCTGGAAACACCATATATTTT
cdr3_aa: CASSIIRDKSSGNTIYF

v_call: TRBV10-3
cdr3_length: 13
d_call: -
j_call: TRBJ1-1
clone_size: -
cdr3_nt: TGTGCCATCAGTGACAGGGAGGTCACTGAAGCTTTCTTT
cdr3_aa: CAISDREVTEAFF

v_call: TRBV28
cdr3_length: 14
d_call: -
j_call: TRBJ2-3
clone_size: -
cdr3_nt: TGTGCCAGCAGTATGGGGGGTAGCACAGATACGCAGTATTTT
cdr3_aa: CASSMGGSTDTQYF

v_call: TRBV19
cdr3_length: 14
d_call: -
j_call: TRBJ1-5
clone_size: -
cdr3_nt: TGTGCCAGTAGTACGACAGGAGTCAATCAGCCCCAGCATTTT
cdr3_aa: CASSTTGVNQPQHF

v_call: TRBV4-1
cdr3_length: 13
d_call: TRBD1
j_call: TRBJ1-1
clone_size: -
cdr3_nt: TGCGCCAGCAGTATCACAGGGGACACTGAAGCTTTCTTT
cdr3_aa: CASSITGDTEAFF

v_call: TRBV5-1
cdr3_length: 20
d_call: TRBD2
j_call: TRBJ2-1
clone_size: -
cdr3_nt: TGCGCCAGCAGCACCTTACTAAGCGGGGGGGCCGTTTCGGGACTTGAAGAGCAGTTCTTC
cdr3_aa: CASSTLLSGGAVSGLEEQFF

v_call: TRBV7-3
cdr3_length: 16
d_call: -
j_call: TRBJ2-6
clone_size: once
cdr3_nt: TGTGCCAGCAGCTTGACTTCCTTGCCTGGGGCCAACGTCCTGACTTTC
cdr3_aa: CASSLTSLPGANVLTF

v_call: TRBV4-2
cdr3_length: 13
d_call: -
j_call: TRBJ1-3
clone_size: -
cdr3_nt: TGTGCCAGCAGCCAAGGGTACGGAAACACCATATATTTT
cdr3_aa: CASSQGYGNTIYF

v_call: TRBV7-2
cdr3_length: 15
d_call: TRBD1
j_call: TRBJ1-2
clone_size: -
cdr3_nt: TGTGCCAGCAGCTTAGATGGGACAGATGACTATGGCTACACCTTC
cdr3_aa: CASSLDGTDDYGYTF

v_call: TRBV5-1
cdr3_length: 15
d_call: TRBD1
j_call: TRBJ2-3
clone_size: -
cdr3_nt: TGCGCCAGCAGCCCGGACAGGGTCGACGCAGATACGCAGTATTTT
cdr3_aa: CASSPDRVDADTQYF

v_call: TRBV28
cdr3_length: 15
d_call: TRBD1
j_call: TRBJ1-5
clone_size: -
cdr3_nt: TGTGCCAGCAGTCGCCAGGACAGGAACAATCAGCCCCAGCATTTT
cdr3_aa: CASSRQDRNNQPQHF

v_call: TRBV20-1
cdr3_length: 11
d_call: -
j_call: TRBJ1-2
clone_size: -
cdr3_nt: TGCAGTGCTAGACAGCACTATGGCTACACCTTC
cdr3_aa: CSARQHYGYTF